What follows is one TCR beta chain and its context. The antigen is not known. This same CDR3 is encoded by further DNA sequences in the sample. This sample was included in a study of vaccination effects on CD4 cells after COVID-19. Trimming left V 1 base short and J 5 bases short, with 2 bases between. Germline-derived CDR1 and CDR2 are LGHDT and YNNKEL (reference sequence). This CDR3 contains 11 residues. After around nine days in culture, the CD4+ T cells were isolated. All vaccine recipients tested negative for nucleocapsid antibodies and had never contracted SARS-CoV-2 infection. Findings and limits, study-wide: At late timepoints after vaccination, vaccine- and infection-induced clones shrank markedly. Few convalescent patients, and no early post-infection timepoints, were available to the study. From healthy vaccinees, only 1 of 255 vaccine-induced clones also reacted to common cold coronaviruses.

Assay used: immunoSEQ multiplex PCR; TCRdb lists only in-frame clones, some missing. Counted here are about 58,000 clones, about three quarters occurring once; the ten biggest clones make up roughly 3%. The TCR was taken from a human donor who received a COVID-19 vaccine. The rearrangement links TRBV3-1 (or the pseudogene TRBV3-2) to TRBJ2-5, with D uncertain. The source was CD4+ T cells from PBMCs cultured without peptide, collected before COVID-19 vaccination. The CDR3 region is CASSQGETQYF. The CDR3 coding sequence is TGTGCCAGCAGCCAAGGGGAGACCCAGTACTTC.